The 27 T cell receptor beta chains presented below share a single source sample, sequenced in a study of cytomegalovirus exposure and HLA in healthy donors. Amplification used 60 Vbeta primers and 13 Jbeta primers. Profiled with immunoSEQ multiplex PCR; TCRdb holds only in-frame clones, not every one. The data contain 98,000 or so clones, around 79% of them singletons. Source material: PBMCs. These receptors were taken from a man aged 60-69 years in good health and CMV-seropositive.

The chain recombines TRBV5-1 with TRBJ2-1, with 9 bases aligning to TRBD2. Looked up from germline, CDR1 is SGHRS and CDR2 is YFSETQ. Trimming cost V 4 bases and J 2 bases; bases outside gene matches: 7. This CDR3 spans 16 amino acids. For the CDR3, the DNA is TGCGCCAGCAGCCCACAAGCGGGGGGTACCTACAATGAGCAGTTCTTC. Residues: CASSPQAGGTYNEQFF.

The DNA of the CDR3 is TGTGCCAGCGCTCTAGGCGAGGGCACAGATACGCAGTATTTT. This sequence encodes CASALGEGTDTQYF. The chain uses TRBV2 and TRBJ2-3; D is undetermined. V was shortened by 8 bases and J by 1 base, with 13 bases between the two germline ends. Per germline, CDR1 SNHLY and CDR2 FYNNEI. CDR3 size: 14 residues.

This clone was detected only once. The chain has TRBV11-2 and TRBJ2-5, with TRBD1 matching over 9 bases. Trimming at V came to 4 bases and at J to 1 base, leaving 10 bases not matched to a gene. Germline V gene lookup returns CDR1 SGHAT and CDR2 FQNNGV. This CDR3 is 17 amino acids long. The DNA for the CDR3 is TGTGCCAGCAGCTGGTCGGTGGGACAGGGCATCCAAGAGACCCAGTACTTC. This codes for CASSWSVGQGIQETQYF.

The rearrangement joins TRBV5-1 to TRBJ2-1, with D maybe TRBD1 (6 bases). The germline gives CDR1 SGHRS, CDR2 YFSETQ. Trimming removed 0 bases at V and 10 bases at J, with 17 bases between. The CDR3 length is 15 residues. The CDR3 region is CASSLDLRGSGEQFF. CDR3 DNA: TGCGCCAGCAGCTTGGATTTAAGGGGGTCGGGCGAGCAGTTCTTC.

V and J are TRBV4-1 and TRBJ2-5; D unclear. The CDR3 runs to 12 residues. Germline lookup yields CDR1 MGHRA and CDR2 YSYEKL. V dropped 0 bases and J dropped 5 bases, with 4 bases sitting between them. CDR3 sequence reads: CASSQEHETQYF. CDR3 nucleotides: TGCGCCAGCAGCCAAGAACACGAGACCCAGTACTTC.

J is TRBJ1-1 and V is TRBV12-5; the D gene is possibly TRBD1 (6 bases). Germline V lookup: CDR1 LGHNT, CDR2 FRNRAP. V was shortened by 4 bases and J by 7 bases, with 16 bases between the two germline ends. The CDR3 totals 14 residues. CDR3 DNA: TGTGCTAGTGGTTCTCGGGGGGCGCTGGTTGAAGCTTTCTTT. Residues: CASGSRGALVEAFF.

The chain links TRBV7-9 to TRBJ2-7; D remains ambiguous. The V gene lost 5 bases and the J gene lost 2 bases, with 7 bases spanning the gap. CDR3 length: 12 residues. Germline V gene data show CDR1 as SEHNR and CDR2 as FQNEAQ (reference sequence). CDR3 amino acids: CASSEVTYEQYF. In DNA, the CDR3 is TGTGCCAGCAGCGAGGTTACCTACGAGCAGTACTTC.

This clone was recorded a few times. This sample includes further DNA sequences coding for the same CDR3. V gene TRBV19 combines with J gene TRBJ2-5; 9 nucleotides match TRBD1. V was pared by 4 bases and J by 5 bases, with 8 bases of the junction left unmatched. CDR1 is LNHDA and CDR2 is SQIVND in the germline V gene (reference sequence). The CDR3 has 15 amino acids. The CDR3: CASSRRQGVRETQYF. The CDR3 DNA is TGTGCCAGTAGTAGACGACAGGGGGTTCGGGAGACCCAGTACTTC.

V usage is TRBV18 and J usage is TRBJ2-7, with 12 bases aligning to TRBD1. CDR3 length: 17 amino acids. Trimming at V came to 3 bases and at J to 6 bases, leaving 12 bases not matched to a gene. Germline assignment: CDR1 KGHSH and CDR2 LQKENI. CDR3 bases: TGTGCCAGCTCACCCATCGGAATAGGGACAGGGGGCCGCGAGCAGTACTTC. Its translation is CASSPIGIGTGGREQYF.

The gene calls are TRBV27 and TRBJ2-7; TRBD2 matches 10 bases. This CDR3 has 15 amino acids. After removal of 7 bases from V and 3 bases from J, the junction contained 9 bases not matched to a gene. Germline V gene sequence: CDR1 MNHEY, CDR2 SMNVEV (reference sequence). CDR3 sequence reads: CASNPGTSVHYEQYF. In DNA form, the CDR3 reads TGTGCCAGCAACCCGGGGACTAGCGTCCACTACGAGCAGTACTTC.

This clone has just a few counts. The genes are TRBV5-6 and TRBJ2-1; D is possibly TRBD1 (6 bases). V gave up 7 bases and J gave up 3 bases, with 11 bases separating them. Germline values: CDR1 SGHDT, CDR2 YYEEEE. The length of the CDR3 is 13 residues. CDR3 region: CASAGRGYNEQFF. The CDR3 DNA is TGTGCCAGCGCGGGCAGGGGCTACAATGAGCAGTTCTTC.

The chain recombines TRBV6-5 with TRBJ2-3; tentative D call: TRBD1 (6 bases). The CDR3 is made up of 14 amino acids. V was shortened by 3 bases and J by 1 base, with 8 bases between the two germline ends. Germline loops: CDR1 MNHEY, CDR2 SVGAGI. DNA of the CDR3: TGTGCCAGCAGTTATAAGGGGGGCACAGATACGCAGTATTTT. Translating gives CASSYKGGTDTQYF.

The chain recombines TRBV5-5 with TRBJ1-2; no clear D gene. The CDR3 contains 13 residues. The ends were cut back, 0 bases at V and 2 bases at J, with 5 bases in the middle. The germline V gene encodes CDR1 SGHKS and CDR2 YYEKEE (reference sequence). The CDR3 is CASSLDSNYGYTF. The CDR3, as DNA: TGTGCCAGCAGCTTGGACAGCAACTATGGCTACACCTTC.

The chain recombines TRBV5-4 with TRBJ1-4; maybe TRBD1 (5 bases). V lost 2 bases and J lost 3, with 8 bases in between. Germline CDR1 SGHNT, CDR2 YYREEE (reference sequence). The CDR3 extends over 14 amino acids. The CDR3 spells CASSFRQSNEKLFF. In nucleotides, the CDR3 is TGTGCCAGCAGCTTTAGACAGTCTAATGAAAAACTGTTTTTT.

The chain is built from TRBV6-1 and TRBJ1-5, with D perhaps TRBD1 (6 bases). This CDR3 is built from 14 residues. The germline gives CDR1 MNHNS, CDR2 SASEGT. Deletions cut 4 bases from V and 5 bases from J, with 12 bases between. The CDR3 DNA is TGTGCCAGCAGTGCCCCAGGGGTCCATCAGCCCCAGCATTTT. It encodes CASSAPGVHQPQHF.

The CDR3 nucleotides are TGTGCCAGCAGCTTAGGGCGGGGGGGAATAGCTTTCTTT. Translated: CASSLGRGGIAFF. The V call is TRBV11-2, the J call TRBJ1-1, with D perhaps TRBD1 (5 bases). CDR3 length: 13 amino acids. CDR1 and CDR2 from the germline V gene are SGHAT and FQNNGV. V lost 1 base, J lost 10 bases, and 13 bases lay in between.

This clone was detected a few times. V gene TRBV18 combines with J gene TRBJ1-1; D gene ambiguous. CDR1 is KGHSH, CDR2 LQKENI, per germline. The CDR3 consists of 12 residues. The V end lost 3 bases, the J end lost 7 bases, and 9 bases lay between the germline ends. The CDR3 protein is CASSPSTFEAFF. The DNA for the CDR3 is TGTGCCAGCTCACCGTCGACATTTGAAGCTTTCTTT.

Concerning this clone itself: The junction departs from germline at one end; a sequencing error may be responsible. The rearrangement uses TRBV7-9 and TRBJ2-5; a weak D match, TRBD1 (6 bases). This CDR3 has 15 residues. Germline-derived CDR1 and CDR2 are SEHNR and FQNEAQ (reference sequence). The DNA for the CDR3 is TGTTCCAGCAGCACAGGGTTCCGGGCGCCGGAGACCCAGTACTTC. Translation: CSSSTGFRAPETQYF. Combining the CDR3 with reference TRBV7-9 and TRBJ2-5 gives the whole variable domain DTGVSQNPRHKITKRGQNVTFRCDPISEHNRLYWYRQTLGQGPEFLTYFQNEAQLEKSRLLSDRFSAERPKGSFSTLEIQRTEQGDSAMYLCSSSTGFRAPETQYFGPGTRLLVL.

V and J are TRBV19 and TRBJ1-5, with a tentative D call TRBD1 (5 bases). The germline CDR1 and CDR2 sequences are LNHDA and SQIVND (reference sequence). The V end was cut by 4 bases, the J end by 5 bases, with 12 bases between. The length of the CDR3 is 14 residues. Here the CDR3 reads CASSTGQVYQPQHF. The CDR3 nucleotides read TGTGCCAGTAGTACTGGACAAGTTTATCAGCCCCAGCATTTT.

The V gene is TRBV2, the J gene TRBJ2-2; 8 bases fit TRBD1. CDR3 length: 13 residues. The V and J ends lost 8 bases and 5 bases, in that order; junction bases with no gene match: 4. In germline, CDR1 is SNHLY, CDR2 FYNNEI. CDR3 DNA sequence: TGTGCCAGCGGACAGGGAACTACCGGGGAGCTGTTTTTT. This encodes CASGQGTTGELFF.

This clone came up once. This chain uses TRBV6-5 with TRBJ2-2; TRBD2 aligns across 7 bases. Germline trimming cut 5 bases from V and 2 bases from J; bases unmatched to any gene: 2. Germline V gene lookup returns CDR1 MNHEY and CDR2 SVGAGI. This CDR3 is 14 amino acids long. The CDR3 loop is CASSGDYNTGELFF. Written as DNA, the CDR3 is TGTGCCAGCAGTGGGGACTACAACACCGGGGAGCTGTTTTTT.

The chain recombines TRBV28 with TRBJ2-7; possible D gene TRBD1, 5 bases. Deletions cut 5 bases from V and 3 bases from J, with 11 bases between. Germline loops: CDR1 MDHEN, CDR2 SYDVKM. This CDR3 has 13 residues. CDR3 sequence reads: CASSVRVNYEQYF. The CDR3 DNA follows: TGTGCCAGCAGTGTCAGGGTAAACTACGAGCAGTACTTC.

In this sample, this clone turned up once. The V and J genes are TRBV27 and TRBJ1-2, with 7 bases lining up with TRBD1. Germline V gives CDR1 MNHEY, CDR2 SMNVEV (reference sequence). CDR3 size: 15 residues. Trimming at V came to 0 bases and at J to 6 bases, leaving 7 bases not matched to a gene. Written as DNA, the CDR3 is TGTGCCAGCAGTTTATCGCGGGGACAGTACCATGGCTACACCTTC. This codes for CASSLSRGQYHGYTF.

This clone has just a few counts. At one of its ends the junction is not consistent with the germline gene, which may arise from a read error. The chain couples TRBV10-3 to TRBJ1-1, with 8 bases aligning to TRBD1. CDR1 is ENHRY, CDR2 SYGVKD, per germline. This CDR3 comprises 13 residues. Here the CDR3 reads CASSDRGITEAFF. The CDR3 DNA sequence: TGTGCCAGCAGTGACAGGGGTATCACTGAAGCTTTCTTT.

About this clone: This same CDR3 is encoded by further DNA sequences in the sample. V usage is TRBV2 and J usage is TRBJ1-1; 7 nucleotides line up with TRBD1. V shed 6 bases, J shed 8 bases, and the junction held 9 bases outside the gene matches. The CDR3 is made up of 13 amino acids. Germline CDR1 reads SNHLY; CDR2 reads FYNNEI. The CDR3 region has the DNA TGTGCCAGCAGCGAGACAGGGCCCACCGAAGCTTTCTTT. It codes for CASSETGPTEAFF.

This chain links TRBV2 with TRBJ2-5, with TRBD1 as a possible D gene (6 bases). Trimming pared 3 bases from V and 3 bases from J, leaving 11 bases between. Germline loops: CDR1 SNHLY, CDR2 FYNNEI. CDR3 length: 14 amino acids. The CDR3 region is CASSDQGSKETQYF. The DNA for the CDR3 is TGTGCCAGCAGTGATCAGGGGAGTAAAGAGACCCAGTACTTC.

V gene TRBV27 combines with J gene TRBJ2-3; D perhaps matches TRBD1 (6 bases). Per the germline V gene, CDR1 is MNHEY and CDR2 is SMNVEV (reference sequence). This CDR3 is 14 amino acids long. Trimming removed 9 bases at V and 2 bases at J, with 15 bases between. CDR3 sequence: CASKQGSPTDTQYF. For the CDR3, the DNA is TGTGCCAGTAAACAGGGTTCTCCCACAGATACGCAGTATTTT.